The clone carrying this T cell receptor beta chain was seen a few times. Its antigen is as yet unknown. These data are taken from a study of T cell repertoires in cytomegalovirus infection. Study-wide background: CMV infection together with matching HLA type was indicated by public TCR beta signatures.

This CDR3 region has 15 residues. CDR1 and CDR2 (germline): SQVTM, ANQGSEA. Losses at the gene ends were 5 bases for V and 4 bases for J; bases not matched to a gene: 10. TCRdb re-called the reads with MiXCR, one entry per CDR3 protein. The sample lists about 130,000 distinct CDR3 sequences, 20% to 30% occurring once. This chain links TRBV29-1 with TRBJ1-1, with 10 bases that match TRBD1. Sequencing was carried out using PBMCs, sequenced either directly or after in vitro stimulation (not recorded which). The clonotype originates from a human donor in good health (CMV status not recorded). Some clones in this sample may be carry-over from other donors' samples. This CDR3 is CSVPTRQGAITEAFF. The DNA for the CDR3 is TGCAGCGTTCCTACCCGACAGGGGGCGATCACTGAAGCTTTCTTT.